This entry lists 15 T cell receptor beta chains sequenced from one sample in a study of blood T cells in healthy people across ages. The second PCR ran roughly 7 to 11 cycles with a sample-barcoded 5' primer and J-beta primers. Using its own MiXCR run on the 5' RACE reads, TCRdb lists one record per CDR3 protein. The table shows 800,000 to 950,000 distinct CDR3 sequences, with roughly 35% occurring only once. The sample consisted of blood. These TCRs come from a man between 18 and 35 years old in good health.

The chain joins TRBV28 to TRBJ1-6; D is ambiguous. Trimming took off 3 bases at V and 0 bases at J, with 9 bases between the two ends. This CDR3 comprises 16 residues. Per germline, CDR1 MDHEN and CDR2 SYDVKM. In DNA form, the CDR3 reads TGTGCCAGCAGTTTCGGCAGTAGCTCCTATAATTCACCCCTCCACTTT. It is translated as CASSFGSSSYNSPLHF.

This clonotype was seen repeatedly, ten times or more. V and J are TRBV14 and TRBJ1-2; weak D call: TRBD1 (5 bases). Germline loops: CDR1 SGHDN, CDR2 FVKESK. Trimming stripped 2 bases from V and 5 bases from J, with 15 bases between. There are 15 residues in the CDR3. The CDR3 here is CASSQQGAGMYGYTF. CDR3 bases: TGTGCCAGCAGCCAACAAGGGGCGGGGATGTATGGCTACACCTTC.

This clonotype has a handful of counts. The CDR3 region is CASSLAGDRGGYGYTF. CDR3 bases: TGTGCCAGCAGTTTAGCTGGGGACAGGGGGGGGTATGGCTACACCTTC. The chain is built from TRBV12-3 or TRBV12-4 and TRBJ1-2; TRBD1 matches at 11 bases. The CDR3 consists of 16 residues. The V and J ends lost 0 bases and 5 bases, in that order; junction bases with no gene match: 5.

The chain is built from TRBV3-1 and TRBJ2-3; possible D gene TRBD2, 5 bases. This CDR3 has 16 residues. Trimming cost V 0 bases and J 6 bases, with 16 bases left between them. CDR1 LGHDT and CDR2 YNNKEL come from the germline V gene (reference sequence). CDR3 sequence: CASSQEVAGVRDTQYF. In DNA form, the CDR3 reads TGTGCCAGCAGCCAAGAGGTGGCGGGTGTGCGGGATACGCAGTATTTT.

This clonotype has a handful of counts. This chain's CDR3 is CASSPRTSGGADEQFF. DNA of the CDR3: TGTGCCAGCAGCCCACGGACTAGCGGGGGGGCAGATGAGCAGTTCTTC. This chain links TRBV7-6 with TRBJ2-1, with 15 bases lining up with TRBD2. V lost 5 bases and J lost 8; bases outside the gene matches: 7. CDR3 length equals 16 residues. Germline lookup yields CDR1 SGHVS and CDR2 FNYEAQ.

This clonotype came up a few times. The germline gene is not matched at one end of the junction; a read error may be the cause. CDR3: CASRAGTGNPEAFF. CDR3 DNA sequence: TGTGCCAGCAGGGCGGGGACAGGGAACCCTGAAGCTTTCTTT. The chain combines TRBV7-9 with TRBJ1-1; 9 nucleotides align to TRBD1. Germline V gene data show CDR1 as SEHNR and CDR2 as FQNEAQ (reference sequence). This CDR3 has 14 residues.

Concerning this clonotype: A clone one base away is much larger, so this may be a read error. This chain links TRBV12-3 or TRBV12-4 with TRBJ1-2; 8 bases are shared with TRBD1. This CDR3 has 15 residues. The CDR3 protein is CTSSVGQAITYGYTF. The CDR3 nucleotides read TGTACCAGCAGCGTGGGACAGGCTATTACCTATGGCTACACCTTC.

A word on this clonotype: A much more abundant neighbour one base away suggests this may be a read error. This chain uses TRBV27 with TRBJ2-5; 7 positions match TRBD1. This CDR3 is built from 15 residues. The V gene's germline CDR1 is MNHEY and CDR2 SMNVEV (reference sequence). V dropped 7 bases and J dropped 1; count of bases not matched to a gene: 9. Here the CDR3 reads CASTQWTGSQETQYF. Here the CDR3 DNA reads TGTGCCAGCACCCAATGGACAGGCTCCCAAGAGACCCAGTACTTC.

This clonotype has more than one count but fewer than ten. This chain connects TRBV5-1 to TRBJ2-3; 8 nucleotides line up with TRBD2. Germline lookup yields CDR1 SGHRS and CDR2 YFSETQ. The CDR3 has 15 amino acids. The ends lost 4 bases at V and 4 bases at J; junction bases unmatched: 8. The DNA for the CDR3 is TGCGCCAGCAGCGTATTAGCGGGGCAGGCAGATACGCAGTATTTT. Translating it yields CASSVLAGQADTQYF.

Concerning this clonotype itself: It is likely a read error, because the conserved phenylalanine at the end of the CDR3 is missing. The rearrangement joins TRBV11-2 to TRBJ2-5, with D hard to call. The CDR3 runs to 14 residues. CDR1 and CDR2 from the germline V gene are SGHAT and FQNNGV. The germline V and J ends were trimmed by 5 bases and 1 base, with 11 bases remaining between them. The CDR3 region is CASSPNPSQETQYL. In DNA, the CDR3 is TGTGCCAGCAGCCCCAACCCGTCCCAAGAGACCCAGTACTTG.

This clonotype was counted at least ten times. The chain carries TRBV7-2 and TRBJ2-1; D is unresolved. The CDR3 is 15 residues long. From germline, CDR1 is SGHTA and CDR2 FQGNSA. V lost 3 bases and J lost 0, with 9 bases in between. The DNA for the CDR3 is TGTGCCAGCAGCTTGGCGGTGGGCTCCTACAATGAGCAGTTCTTC. Translating gives CASSLAVGSYNEQFF.

This clonotype was found a few times. This chain connects TRBV18 to TRBJ2-7, with 7 bases matching TRBD1. The CDR3 length is 16 residues. J lost 9 bases, V lost 6 bases, and 20 bases had no gene match. Germline V gene sequence: CDR1 KGHSH, CDR2 LQKENI. The CDR3 spells CASSQTTGTVRPGQYF. The CDR3 bases are TGTGCCAGCTCCCAAACCACCGGGACAGTTCGACCCGGGCAGTACTTC.

The sample holds a few counts of this clonotype. The chain couples TRBV20-1 to TRBJ2-3; D ambiguous. The CDR3 contains 16 residues. Trimming took 5 bases from V and 0 from J, leaving 18 bases between them. CDR1 is DFQATT and CDR2 is SNEGSKA in the germline V gene (reference sequence). CDR3 bases: TGCAGTGCTGGAGCCTACACTGCGCCCAGCACAGATACGCAGTATTTT. The encoded protein is CSAGAYTAPSTDTQYF.

The chain recombines TRBV12-3 or TRBV12-4 with TRBJ2-7; TRBD1 agrees at 9 bases. Losses at the gene ends were 3 bases for V and 0 bases for J; bases not matched to a gene: 9. This CDR3 contains 17 residues. CDR3: CASSFSTGGSSSYEQYF. The CDR3 coding sequence is TGTGCCAGCAGTTTCTCTACAGGGGGCTCTAGCTCCTACGAGCAGTACTTC.

The table lists this clonotype with a count of one. The V call is TRBV7-2, the J call TRBJ2-5, with 10 nucleotides matching TRBD2. The J call may be wrong; the DNA end is better matched by TRBJ2-1. The CDR3 runs 16 residues. CDR1 and CDR2 (germline): SGHTA, FQGNSA. The CDR3 nucleotides read TGTGCCAGCAGCTCTACTAGCGGGGTGTACCAAGAGACCCAGTTCTTC. It yields the protein CASSSTSGVYQETQFF.